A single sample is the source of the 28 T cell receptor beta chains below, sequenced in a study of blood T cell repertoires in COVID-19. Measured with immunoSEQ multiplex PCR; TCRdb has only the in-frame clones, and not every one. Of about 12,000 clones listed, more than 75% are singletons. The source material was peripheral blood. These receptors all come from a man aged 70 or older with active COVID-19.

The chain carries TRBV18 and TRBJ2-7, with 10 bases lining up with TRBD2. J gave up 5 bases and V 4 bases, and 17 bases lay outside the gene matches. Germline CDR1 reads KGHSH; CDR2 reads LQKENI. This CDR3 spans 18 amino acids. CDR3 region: CASSQNPVAGGLTNEQYF. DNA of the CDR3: TGTGCCAGCTCACAAAACCCAGTAGCGGGAGGCCTAACTAACGAGCAGTACTTC.

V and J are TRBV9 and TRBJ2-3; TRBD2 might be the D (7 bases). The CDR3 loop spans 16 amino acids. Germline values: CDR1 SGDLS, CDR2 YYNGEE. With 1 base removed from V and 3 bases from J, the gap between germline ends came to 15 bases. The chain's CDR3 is CASSVTGRGSTDTQYF. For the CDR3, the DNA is TGTGCCAGCAGCGTAACAGGGAGGGGATCGACAGATACGCAGTATTTT.

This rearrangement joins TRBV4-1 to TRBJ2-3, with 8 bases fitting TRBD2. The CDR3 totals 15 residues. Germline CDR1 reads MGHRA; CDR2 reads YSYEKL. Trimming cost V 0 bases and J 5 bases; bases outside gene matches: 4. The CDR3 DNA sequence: TGCGCCAGCAGCCAAGAGGGGGCGGGGGGAGATACGCAGTATTTT. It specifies CASSQEGAGGDTQYF.

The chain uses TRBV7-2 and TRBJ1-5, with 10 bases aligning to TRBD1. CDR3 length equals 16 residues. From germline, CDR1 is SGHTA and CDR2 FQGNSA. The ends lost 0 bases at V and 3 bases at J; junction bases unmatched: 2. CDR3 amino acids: CASSLAGTGDNQPQHF. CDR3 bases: TGTGCCAGCAGCTTAGCGGGGACAGGGGACAATCAGCCCCAGCATTTT.

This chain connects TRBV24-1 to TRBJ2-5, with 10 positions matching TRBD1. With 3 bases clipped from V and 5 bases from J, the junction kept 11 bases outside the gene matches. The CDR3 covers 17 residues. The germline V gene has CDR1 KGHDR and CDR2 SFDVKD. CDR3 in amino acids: CATSDTPGQGSGETQYF. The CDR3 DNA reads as TGTGCCACCAGTGATACTCCGGGACAGGGGTCGGGGGAGACCCAGTACTTC.

The CDR3 reads CASSIGATGFRDEQYF. The CDR3 coding sequence is TGTGCCAGTAGTATAGGCGCAACAGGGTTCCGCGACGAGCAGTACTTC. This chain connects TRBV19 to TRBJ2-7, with D perhaps TRBD1 (6 bases). This CDR3 has 16 amino acids. Trimming took 1 base from V and 5 from J, leaving 18 bases between them. The germline gives CDR1 LNHDA, CDR2 SQIVND (reference sequence).

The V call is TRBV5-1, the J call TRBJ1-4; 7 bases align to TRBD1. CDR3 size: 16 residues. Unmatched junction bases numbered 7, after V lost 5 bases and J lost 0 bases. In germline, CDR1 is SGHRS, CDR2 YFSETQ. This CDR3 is CASSSGGTATNEKLFF. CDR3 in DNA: TGCGCCAGCAGTTCAGGGGGAACGGCAACTAATGAAAAACTGTTTTTT. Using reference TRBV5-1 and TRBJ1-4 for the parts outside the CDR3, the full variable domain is KAGVTQTPRYLIKTRGQQVTLSCSPISGHRSVSWYQQTPGQGLQFLFEYFSETQRNKGNFPGRFSGRQFSNSRSEMNVSTLELGDSALYLCASSSGGTATNEKLFFGSGTQLSVL.

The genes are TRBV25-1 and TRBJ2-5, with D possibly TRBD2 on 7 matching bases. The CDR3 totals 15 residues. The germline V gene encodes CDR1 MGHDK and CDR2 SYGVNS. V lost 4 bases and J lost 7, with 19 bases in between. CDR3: CASSVGGGGSRTQYF. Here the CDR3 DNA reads TGTGCCAGCAGTGTTGGCGGGGGCGGTTCGAGGACCCAGTACTTC.

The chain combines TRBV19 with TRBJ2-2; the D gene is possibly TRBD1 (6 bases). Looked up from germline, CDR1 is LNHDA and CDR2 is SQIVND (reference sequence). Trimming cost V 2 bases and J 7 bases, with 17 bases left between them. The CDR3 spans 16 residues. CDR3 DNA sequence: TGTGCCAGTAGTATATCCTCTGCAGGGGTGATCGGGGAGCTGTTTTTT. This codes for CASSISSAGVIGELFF.

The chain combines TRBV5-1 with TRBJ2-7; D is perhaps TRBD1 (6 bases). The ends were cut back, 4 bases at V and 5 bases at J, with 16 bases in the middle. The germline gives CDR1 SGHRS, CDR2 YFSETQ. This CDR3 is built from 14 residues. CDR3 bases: TGCGCCAGCAGCAGTGACAGGTGGGTCAACGAGCAGTACTTC. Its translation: CASSSDRWVNEQYF. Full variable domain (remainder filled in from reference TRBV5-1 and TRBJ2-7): KAGVTQTPRYLIKTRGQQVTLSCSPISGHRSVSWYQQTPGQGLQFLFEYFSETQRNKGNFPGRFSGRQFSNSRSEMNVSTLELGDSALYLCASSSDRWVNEQYFGPGTRLTVT.

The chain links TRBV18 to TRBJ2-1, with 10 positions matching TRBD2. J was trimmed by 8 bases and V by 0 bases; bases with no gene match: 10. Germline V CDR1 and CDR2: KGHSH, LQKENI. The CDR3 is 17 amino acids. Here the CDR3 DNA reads TGTGCCAGCTCACCACCGTCCATTGGTCTAGCGGGGGATGAGCAGTTCTTC. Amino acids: CASSPPSIGLAGDEQFF.

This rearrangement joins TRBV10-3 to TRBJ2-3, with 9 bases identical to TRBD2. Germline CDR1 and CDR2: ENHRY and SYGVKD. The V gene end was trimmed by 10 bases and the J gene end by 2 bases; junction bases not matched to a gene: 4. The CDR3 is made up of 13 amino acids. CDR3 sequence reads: CAKAGGATDTQYF. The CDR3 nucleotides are TGTGCCAAAGCGGGAGGCGCCACAGATACGCAGTATTTT.

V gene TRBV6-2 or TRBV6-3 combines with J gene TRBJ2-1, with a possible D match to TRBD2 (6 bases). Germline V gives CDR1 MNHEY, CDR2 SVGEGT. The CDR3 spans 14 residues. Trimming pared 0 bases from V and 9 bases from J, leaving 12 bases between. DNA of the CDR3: TGTGCCAGCAGTTACTCTAGCGGTGTTTTTGAGCAGTTCTTC. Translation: CASSYSSGVFEQFF.

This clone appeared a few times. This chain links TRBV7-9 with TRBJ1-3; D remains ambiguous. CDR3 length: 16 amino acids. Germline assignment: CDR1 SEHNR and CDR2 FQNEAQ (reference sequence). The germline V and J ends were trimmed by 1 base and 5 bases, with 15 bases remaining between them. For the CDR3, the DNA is TGTGCCAGCAGCTTAGAATTCGAGGTATCTCGAAACACCATATATTTT. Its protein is CASSLEFEVSRNTIYF. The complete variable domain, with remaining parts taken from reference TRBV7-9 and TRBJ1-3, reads DTGVSQNPRHKITKRGQNVTFRCDPISEHNRLYWYRQTLGQGPEFLTYFQNEAQLEKSRLLSDRFSAERPKGSFSTLEIQRTEQGDSAMYLCASSLEFEVSRNTIYFGEGSWLTVV.

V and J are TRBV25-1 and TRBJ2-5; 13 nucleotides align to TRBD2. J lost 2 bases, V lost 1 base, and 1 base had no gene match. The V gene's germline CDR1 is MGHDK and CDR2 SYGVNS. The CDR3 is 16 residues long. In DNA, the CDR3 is TGTGCCAGCAGTGAATGGACTAGCGGGAGTCAAGAGACCCAGTACTTC. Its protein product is CASSEWTSGSQETQYF.

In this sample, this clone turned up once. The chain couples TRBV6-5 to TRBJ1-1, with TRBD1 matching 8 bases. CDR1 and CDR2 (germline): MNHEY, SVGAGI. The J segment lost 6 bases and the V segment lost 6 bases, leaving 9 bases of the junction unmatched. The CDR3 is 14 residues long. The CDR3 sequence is CASSPTQGGSEAFF. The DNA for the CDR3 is TGTGCCAGCAGCCCAACACAGGGGGGCTCTGAAGCTTTCTTT.

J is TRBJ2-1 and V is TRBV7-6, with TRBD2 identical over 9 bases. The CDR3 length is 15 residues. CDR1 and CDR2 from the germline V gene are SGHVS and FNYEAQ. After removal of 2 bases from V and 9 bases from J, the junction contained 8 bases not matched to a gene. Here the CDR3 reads CASSLNGLAISEQFF. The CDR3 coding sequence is TGTGCCAGCAGCTTAAATGGACTAGCGATTAGTGAGCAGTTCTTC.

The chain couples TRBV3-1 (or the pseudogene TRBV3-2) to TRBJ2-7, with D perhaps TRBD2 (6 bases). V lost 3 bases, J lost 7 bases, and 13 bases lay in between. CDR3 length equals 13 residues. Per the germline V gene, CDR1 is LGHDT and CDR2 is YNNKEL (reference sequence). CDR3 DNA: TGTGCCAGCAGCCAGGGACTTCGGGAAGAGCAGTACTTC. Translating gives CASSQGLREEQYF.

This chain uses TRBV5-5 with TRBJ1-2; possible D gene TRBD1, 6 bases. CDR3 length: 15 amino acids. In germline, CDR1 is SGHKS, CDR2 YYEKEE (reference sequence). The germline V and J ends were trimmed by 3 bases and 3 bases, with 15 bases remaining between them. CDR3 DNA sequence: TGTGCCAGCAGCTCAGGACAGACTATGTACTATGGCTACACCTTC. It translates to CASSSGQTMYYGYTF.

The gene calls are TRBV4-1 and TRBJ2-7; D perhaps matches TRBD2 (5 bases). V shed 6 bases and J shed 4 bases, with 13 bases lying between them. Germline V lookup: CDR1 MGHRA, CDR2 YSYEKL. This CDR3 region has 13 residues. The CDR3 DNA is TGCGCCAGCAGGAGGGAGAACGGGTACGAGCAGTACTTC. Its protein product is CASRRENGYEQYF.

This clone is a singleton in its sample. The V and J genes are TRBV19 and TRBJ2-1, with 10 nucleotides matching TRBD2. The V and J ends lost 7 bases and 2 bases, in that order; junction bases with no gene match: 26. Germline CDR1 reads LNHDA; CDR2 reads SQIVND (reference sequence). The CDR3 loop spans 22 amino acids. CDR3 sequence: CASTIGGLLAGKITNPYNEQFF. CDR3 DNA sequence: TGTGCCAGTACCATCGGGGGGCTACTAGCGGGAAAGATAACAAACCCCTACAATGAGCAGTTCTTC.

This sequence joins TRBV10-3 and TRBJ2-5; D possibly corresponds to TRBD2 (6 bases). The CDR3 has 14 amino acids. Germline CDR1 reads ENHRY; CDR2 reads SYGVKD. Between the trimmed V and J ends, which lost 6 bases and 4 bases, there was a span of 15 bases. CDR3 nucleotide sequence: TGTGCCATCAGCTCGGGACTCTCGCCAGAGACCCAGTACTTC. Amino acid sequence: CAISSGLSPETQYF.

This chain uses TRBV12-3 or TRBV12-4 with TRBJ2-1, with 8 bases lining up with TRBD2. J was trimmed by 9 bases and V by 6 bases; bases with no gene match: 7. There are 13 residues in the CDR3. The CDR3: CASSHAGGGEQFF. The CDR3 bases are TGTGCCAGCAGCCACGCGGGGGGTGGTGAGCAGTTCTTC.

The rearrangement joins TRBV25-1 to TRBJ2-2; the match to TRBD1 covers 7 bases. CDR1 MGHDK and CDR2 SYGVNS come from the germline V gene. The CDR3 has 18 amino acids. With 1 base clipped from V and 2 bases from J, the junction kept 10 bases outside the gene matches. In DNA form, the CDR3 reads TGTGCCAGCAGTGAATGGGACAGAGATTTGACTAACACCGGGGAGCTGTTTTTT. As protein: CASSEWDRDLTNTGELFF. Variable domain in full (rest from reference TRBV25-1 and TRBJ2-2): EADIYQTPRYLVIGTGKKITLECSQTMGHDKMYWYQQDPGMELHLIHYSYGVNSTEKGDLSSESTVSRIRTEHFPLTLESARPSHTSQYLCASSEWDRDLTNTGELFFGEGSRLTVL.

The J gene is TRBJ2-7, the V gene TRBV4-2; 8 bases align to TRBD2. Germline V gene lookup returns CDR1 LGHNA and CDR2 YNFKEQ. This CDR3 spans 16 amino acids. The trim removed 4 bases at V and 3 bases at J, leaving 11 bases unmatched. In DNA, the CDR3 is TGTGCCAGCAGCCCCATGTCCCGGGAGGGCCTCTACGAGCAGTACTTC. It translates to CASSPMSREGLYEQYF.

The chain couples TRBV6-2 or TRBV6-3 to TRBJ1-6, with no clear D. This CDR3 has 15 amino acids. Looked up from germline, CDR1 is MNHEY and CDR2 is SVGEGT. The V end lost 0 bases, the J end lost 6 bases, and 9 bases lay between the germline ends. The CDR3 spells CASSYSRGSNSPLHF. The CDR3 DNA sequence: TGTGCCAGCAGTTACTCTCGAGGGAGTAATTCACCCCTCCACTTT.

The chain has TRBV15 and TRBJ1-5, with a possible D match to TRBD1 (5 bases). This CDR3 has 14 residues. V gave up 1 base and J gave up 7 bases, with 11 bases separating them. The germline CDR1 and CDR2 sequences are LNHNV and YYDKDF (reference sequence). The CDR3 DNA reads TGTGCCACCAGCAGAGGGGGGGAGTGGCAGCCCCAGCATTTT. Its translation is CATSRGGEWQPQHF.

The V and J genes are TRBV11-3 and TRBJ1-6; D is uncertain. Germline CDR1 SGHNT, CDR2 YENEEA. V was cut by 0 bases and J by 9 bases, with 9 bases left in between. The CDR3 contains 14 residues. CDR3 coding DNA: TGTGCCAGCAGCTTAGATCGGCCGGGTTCACCCCTCCACTTT. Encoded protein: CASSLDRPGSPLHF.